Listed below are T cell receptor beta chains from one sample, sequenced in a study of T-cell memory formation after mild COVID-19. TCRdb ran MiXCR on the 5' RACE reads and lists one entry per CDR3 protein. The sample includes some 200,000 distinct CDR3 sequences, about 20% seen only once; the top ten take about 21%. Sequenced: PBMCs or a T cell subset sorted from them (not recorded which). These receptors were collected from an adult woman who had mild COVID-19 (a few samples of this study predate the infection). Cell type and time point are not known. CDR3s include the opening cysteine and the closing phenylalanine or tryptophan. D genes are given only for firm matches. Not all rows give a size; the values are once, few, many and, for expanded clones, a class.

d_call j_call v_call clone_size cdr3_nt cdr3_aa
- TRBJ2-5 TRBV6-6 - TGTGCCAGCAGCTCCAGGGGCTCGTACCAAGAGACCCAGTACTTC CASSSRGSYQETQYF
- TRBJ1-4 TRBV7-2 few TGTGCCAGCAGCCTCGGGGGGTTCAGTGAAAAACTGTTTTTT CASSLGGFSEKLFF
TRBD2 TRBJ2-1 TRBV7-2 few TGTGCCAGCAGTTTAAGATGGCGGGAGGGCCCCCGGAATGAGCAGTTCTTC CASSLRWREGPRNEQFF
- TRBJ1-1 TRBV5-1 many TGCGCCAGCAGCTTTGGGACGGATGAAGCTTTCTTT CASSFGTDEAFF
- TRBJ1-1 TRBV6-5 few TGTGCCAGCAGTTACTCGAGGGGGACTGAAGCTTTCTTT CASSYSRGTEAFF
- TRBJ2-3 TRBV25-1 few TGTGCCAGCAGTGAAACTATTGTCCAGTATTTT CASSETIVQYF
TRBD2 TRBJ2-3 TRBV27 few TGTGCCAGCAGTTTAGTAGTAGCGGGAGGGCCGAGGAATACGCAGTATTTT CASSLVVAGGPRNTQYF
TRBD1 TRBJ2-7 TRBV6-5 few TGTGCCAGCAGTTACGGGTTAGGACAGGGGACCTACGAGCAGTACTTC CASSYGLGQGTYEQYF
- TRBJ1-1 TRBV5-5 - TGTGCCAGCAGCTTTAGACAGCTCACTGAAGCTTTCTTT CASSFRQLTEAFF
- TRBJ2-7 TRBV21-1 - TGTGCCAGCAGGACACCGGGCTTCAAGGAAATAGCCCACGAGCAGTACTTC CASRTPGFKEIAHEQYF
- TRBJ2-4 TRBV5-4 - TGTGCCAGCAGCTCCGAGGACAGTCCTATTCAGTACTTC CASSSEDSPIQYF
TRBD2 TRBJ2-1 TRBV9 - TGTGCCAGCACCGTGACTAGCGGGTCCAATGAGCAGTTCTTC CASTVTSGSNEQFF
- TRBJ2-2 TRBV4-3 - TGCGCCAGCAGCGCGGCGGGTGAGAACACCGGGGAGCTGTTTTTT CASSAAGENTGELFF
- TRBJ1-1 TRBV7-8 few TGTGCCAGCAGCGGATTGGATGGTACCGAGGCTTTCTTT CASSGLDGTEAFF
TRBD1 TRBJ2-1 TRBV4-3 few TGCGCCAGCAGCTGGACAGGGAAAGGGGAGCAGTTCTTC CASSWTGKGEQFF
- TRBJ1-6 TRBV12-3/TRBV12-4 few TGTGCCAGCAGCCAAACGCCGATGGCCAACTCCTATAATTCACCCCTCCACTTT CASSQTPMANSYNSPLHF
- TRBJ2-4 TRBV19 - TGTGCCAGTAGTACCGGTGAAAGGAAGTACTTC CASSTGERKYF
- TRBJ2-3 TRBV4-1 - TGCGCCAGCAGCCAAGACACCTCAGATACGCAGTATTTT CASSQDTSDTQYF
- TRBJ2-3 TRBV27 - TGTGCCAGCATGACAGTTTACACAGATACGCAGTATTTT CASMTVYTDTQYF
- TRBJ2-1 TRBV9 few TGTGCCAGCAGCGCAGGGGGGACAGACTACAATGAGCAGTTCTTC CASSAGGTDYNEQFF
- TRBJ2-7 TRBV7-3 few TGTGCCAGCATCCACCCTTCTTACGAGCAGTACTTC CASIHPSYEQYF
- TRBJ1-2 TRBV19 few TGTGCCAGTATAGGTACCTTCAACTATGGCTACACCTTC CASIGTFNYGYTF
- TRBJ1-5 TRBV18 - TGTGCCAGCTCCCAGACGGTAGAGGATAGCAATCAGCCCCAGCATTTT CASSQTVEDSNQPQHF
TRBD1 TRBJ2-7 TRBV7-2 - TGTGCCAGCAGCTCCTGGGACAGGGAAAGGGAGTTC CASSSWDREREF
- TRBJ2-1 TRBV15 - TGTGCCACCAGCGGGCTAGCCGACAATGAGCAGTTCTTC CATSGLADNEQFF
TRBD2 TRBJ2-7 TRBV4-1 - TGCGCCAGCAGCCAGGGCCCCGGACTAGCGGGGGCCACCTACGAGCAGTACTTC CASSQGPGLAGATYEQYF
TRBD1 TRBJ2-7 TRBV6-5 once TGTGCCAGCACCCAAGGGACAGCCAACGAGCACTACGAGCAGTACTTC CASTQGTANEHYEQYF
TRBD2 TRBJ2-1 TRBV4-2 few TGTGCCAGCAGTCCCAGGCTAGCGGGAGTAGGAGATGAGCAGTTCTTC CASSPRLAGVGDEQFF
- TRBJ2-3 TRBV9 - TGTGCCAGCAGCGTAGCAGGGGGGGCCTCAGATACGCAGTATTTT CASSVAGGASDTQYF
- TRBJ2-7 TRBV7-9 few TGTGCCAGCAGCAAATACCGCTACGAGCAGTACTTC CASSKYRYEQYF
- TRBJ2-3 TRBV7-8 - TGTGCCAGCACCCCTGGTGGAGATACGCAGTATTTT CASTPGGDTQYF
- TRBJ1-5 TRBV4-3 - TGCGCCAGCAGCCGGGGGGAAAATCAGCCCCAGCATTTT CASSRGENQPQHF
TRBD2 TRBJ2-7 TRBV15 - TGTGCCACCAGCAGAGAGCCGGGACTAGCGGACTACGAGCAGTACTTC CATSREPGLADYEQYF
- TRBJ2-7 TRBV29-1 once TGCAGCGTTGAAGATCCAGGGAAGAGTTCCTACGAGCAGTACTTC CSVEDPGKSSYEQYF
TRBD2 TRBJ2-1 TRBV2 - TGTGCCAGCAGTGAAGGGTCCGGGAGGGCCTACAATGAGCAGTTCTTC CASSEGSGRAYNEQFF
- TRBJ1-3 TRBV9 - TGTGCCAGCAGCGACGGGACTCCTGGAAACACCATATATTTT CASSDGTPGNTIYF
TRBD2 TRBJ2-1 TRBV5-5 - TGTGCCAGCAGCTCCCGACTAGCGGGGAACTACAATGAGCAGTTCTTC CASSSRLAGNYNEQFF
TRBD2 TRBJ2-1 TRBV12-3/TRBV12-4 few TGTGCCAGCAGTTTTGGCGGGGGGGCAGGGGATGAGCAGTTCTTC CASSFGGGAGDEQFF
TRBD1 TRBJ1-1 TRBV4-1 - TGCGCCAGCAGCCGCCGGGACAGGGGGCCTTACACTGAAGCTTTCTTT CASSRRDRGPYTEAFF
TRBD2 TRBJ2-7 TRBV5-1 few TGCGCCAGCAGCCCCGGCGCGGGGGCCTACGAGCAGTACTTC CASSPGAGAYEQYF
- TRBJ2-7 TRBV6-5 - TGTGCCAGCAGCAAAGAATGGGACACACACTCCTACGAGCAGTACTTC CASSKEWDTHSYEQYF
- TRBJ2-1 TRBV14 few TGTGCCAGCAGCCAAGAGCTAGGAACCTACAATGAGCAGTTCTTC CASSQELGTYNEQFF
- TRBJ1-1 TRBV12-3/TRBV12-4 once TGTGCCAGCAGTTTTAGCGCTGAAGCTTTCTTT CASSFSAEAFF
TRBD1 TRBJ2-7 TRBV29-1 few TGCAGCGTATTGACAGGGGCAGGCTACGAGCAGTACTTC CSVLTGAGYEQYF